This T cell receptor beta chain came from a study of vaccination effects on CD4 cells after COVID-19. Here immunoSEQ multiplex PCR was the method, and the copy in TCRdb shows in-frame clones only, minus some. The sample contains about 43,000 clones, roughly 72% of which appear only once. V was shortened by 3 bases and J by 2 bases, with 11 bases between the two germline ends. The CDR3 spans 15 residues. Per germline, CDR1 SGHVS and CDR2 FQNEAQ. Using viral peptide pools, the ViraFEST assay grew out antigen-specific CD4+ T cells prior to sequencing. Cultured cells yielded isolated CD4+ T cells after approximately nine days. Prior SARS-CoV-2 infection was absent in the vaccine recipients, as shown by negative nucleocapsid antibodies. Concerning this clone itself: Its antigen is as yet unknown.

The sequence derives from a human donor who received a COVID-19 vaccine. The sample was CD4+ T cells from PBMCs cultured with SARS-CoV-2 spike peptides, taken before COVID-19 vaccination. The J gene is TRBJ1-5, the V gene TRBV7-8; D is perhaps TRBD1 (6 bases). The CDR3 DNA follows: TGTGCCAGCAGCTTGCGACAGGTGGGCAATCAGCCCCAGCATTTT. Its protein product is CASSLRQVGNQPQHF.